Shown below are 17 T cell receptor beta chains from a single sample sequenced in a study of T cell clonotyping in hematopoietic cell transplantation. The data were produced by immunoSEQ multiplex PCR, yet TCRdb's version contains in-frame clones alone and is incomplete. This sample has fewer than 15,000 clones, with around 90% found just once. The specimen sequenced was peripheral blood mononuclear cells. The receptors were gathered from a woman in her 50s in good health. Some clones in this sample may be carry-over from other donors' samples.

The rearrangement links TRBV7-2 to TRBJ1-6; D unclear. This CDR3 has 14 amino acids. Germline CDR1 and CDR2: SGHTA and FQGNSA. V gave up 1 base and J gave up 4 bases, with 5 bases separating them. DNA for the CDR3: TGTGCCAGCAGCTTAGAAGGGTATAATTCACCCCTCCACTTT. Protein: CASSLEGYNSPLHF.

V gene TRBV2 combines with J gene TRBJ1-2; 7 positions agree with TRBD1. Losses at the gene ends were 4 bases for V and 0 bases for J; bases not matched to a gene: 5. The CDR3 sequence is 15 residues long. In germline, CDR1 is SNHLY, CDR2 FYNNEI. CDR3 sequence: CASSVPTGSNYGYTF. CDR3 DNA: TGTGCCAGCAGTGTCCCGACAGGGTCTAACTATGGCTACACCTTC. Based on the CDR3 plus reference TRBV2 and TRBJ1-2, the full variable domain is EPEVTQTPSHQVTQMGQEVILRCVPISNHLYFYWYRQILGQKVEFLVSFYNNEISEKSEIFDDQFSVERPDGSNFTLKIRSTKLEDSAMYFCASSVPTGSNYGYTFGSGTRLTVV.

The rearrangement uses TRBV11-3 and TRBJ2-7, with D possibly matching TRBD2 (5 bases). The CDR3 runs 14 residues. V gave up 6 bases and J gave up 0 bases, with 12 bases separating them. The germline CDR1 and CDR2 sequences are SGHNT and YENEEA. CDR3 sequence: CASSLEGNSYEQYF. CDR3 DNA: TGTGCCAGCAGTCTTGAGGGCAACTCCTACGAGCAGTACTTC.

The chain combines TRBV5-1 with TRBJ1-2, with a weak D call TRBD1 (6 bases). The CDR3 covers 14 residues. Germline values: CDR1 SGHRS, CDR2 YFSETQ. V was trimmed by 0 bases and J by 0 bases, leaving 6 bases between them. The CDR3 region has the DNA TGCGCCAGCAGCTTGGGGACAGCTAACTATGGCTACACCTTC. Translation: CASSLGTANYGYTF.

This chain uses TRBV4-3 with TRBJ2-2; 10 bases agree with TRBD2. Germline assignment: CDR1 LGHNA and CDR2 YSLEER. This CDR3 comprises 17 residues. Trimming removed 2 bases from V and 4 bases from J; junction bases left unmatched: 7. The CDR3 is CASSQKATSGTTGELFF. In DNA form, the CDR3 reads TGCGCCAGCAGCCAAAAGGCCACTAGCGGGACCACCGGGGAGCTGTTTTTT.

This rearrangement joins TRBV19 to TRBJ1-1; no reliable D call. The CDR3 has 13 amino acids. The V end was cut by 3 bases, the J end by 3 bases, with 8 bases between. CDR1 and CDR2 from the germline V gene are LNHDA and SQIVND (reference sequence). The CDR3 DNA is TGTGCCAGTAGTATCACTGTATACACTGAAGCTTTCTTT. This translates into CASSITVYTEAFF.

Concerning this clone itself: A read error may account for a junction end that differs from germline. The rearrangement uses TRBV4-2 and TRBJ2-7, with TRBD2 as a possible D gene (9 bases). The CDR3 contains 18 residues. Per germline, CDR1 LGHNA and CDR2 YNFKEQ. The CDR3 DNA sequence: TGTGCCAGCAGTCAAGGACAGGGCGGACTAGCGTTCTCCTACGAGCAGTACTTC. It specifies CASSQGQGGLAFSYEQYF.

This rearrangement joins TRBV7-8 to TRBJ2-7; D tentatively reads TRBD1 or TRBD2 (5 bases each). V lost 2 bases and J 0 bases, leaving 11 bases between the germline ends. The CDR3 runs 15 residues. In germline, CDR1 is SGHVS, CDR2 FQNEAQ. The CDR3 sequence: CASSLSWDRSYEQYF. The CDR3 nucleotides read TGTGCCAGCAGCTTATCGTGGGACCGCTCCTACGAGCAGTACTTC.

The chain combines TRBV10-3 with TRBJ2-1; 11 bases agree with TRBD2. Germline loops: CDR1 ENHRY, CDR2 SYGVKD. The length of the CDR3 is 16 residues. The trim removed 2 bases at V and 4 bases at J, leaving 4 bases unmatched. This CDR3 reads CAISETSGGLYNEQFF. The CDR3 bases are TGTGCCATCAGTGAGACTAGCGGGGGCCTATACAATGAGCAGTTCTTC.

V usage is TRBV5-6 and J usage is TRBJ1-1; D uncertain. Trimming stripped 0 bases from V and 11 bases from J, with 8 bases between. Germline-derived CDR1 and CDR2 are SGHDT and YYEEEE. The CDR3 totals 11 residues. Here the CDR3 reads CASSLGPRAFF. The CDR3 DNA reads as TGTGCCAGCAGCTTGGGGCCTCGGGCTTTCTTT.

The V and J genes are TRBV7-3 and TRBJ2-5; D is perhaps TRBD2 (6 bases). Germline CDR1 reads SGHTA; CDR2 reads FQGTGA. The ends were cut back, 0 bases at V and 4 bases at J, with 6 bases in the middle. The CDR3 covers 13 residues. CDR3 protein: CASSLTGGETQYF. CDR3 bases: TGTGCCAGCAGCTTAACGGGGGGAGAGACCCAGTACTTC.

The V and J genes are TRBV7-3 and TRBJ1-1, with D maybe TRBD1 (5 bases). The CDR3 covers 14 residues. The V and J ends lost 4 bases and 2 bases respectively, with 11 bases between them. The germline gives CDR1 SGHTA, CDR2 FQGTGA. DNA of the CDR3: TGTGCCAGCAGCTCCCAGGGATCTAACACTGAAGCTTTCTTT. Its protein product is CASSSQGSNTEAFF.

This clone was detected only once. CDR3 in amino acids: CASRTENYGYTF. In nucleotides, the CDR3 is TGTGCCAGCAGGACAGAGAACTATGGCTACACCTTC. The chain has TRBV5-6 and TRBJ1-2; D is possibly TRBD1 (5 bases). The CDR3 is 12 amino acids. CDR1 is SGHDT and CDR2 is YYEEEE in the germline V gene. V lost 5 bases, J lost 2 bases, and 7 bases lay in between.

The CDR3 DNA follows: TGTGCCAGTAGTCCCCAGGGGGGCTACGAGCAGTACTTC. This encodes CASSPQGGYEQYF. V is TRBV19 and J is TRBJ2-7, with a tentative D call TRBD1 (7 bases). The CDR3 extends over 13 amino acids. Between the trimmed V and J ends, which lost 5 bases and 3 bases, there was a span of 11 bases. The germline V gene has CDR1 LNHDA and CDR2 SQIVND (reference sequence).

The gene calls are TRBV9 and TRBJ2-2; 7 bases match TRBD2. The J segment lost 7 bases and the V segment lost 3 bases, leaving 6 bases of the junction unmatched. CDR1 and CDR2 from the germline V gene are SGDLS and YYNGEE. This CDR3 contains 14 residues. CDR3 DNA: TGTGCCAGCAGCGAAGGACTAGAGGTCGGGGAGCTGTTTTTT. Translating it yields CASSEGLEVGELFF.

This chain uses TRBV4-3 with TRBJ2-3, with 7 bases matching TRBD2. This CDR3 spans 16 amino acids. V shed 1 base and J 2 bases; nucleotides not matched to a gene: 6. The germline gives CDR1 LGHNA, CDR2 YSLEER. The CDR3 spells CASSQVSGGNTDTQYF. The CDR3 bases are TGCGCCAGCAGCCAAGTTTCGGGGGGAAACACAGATACGCAGTATTTT.

The chain combines TRBV7-2 with TRBJ1-5; D might be TRBD1 (5 bases). The CDR3 extends over 15 amino acids. V gave up 1 base and J gave up 4 bases, with 11 bases separating them. Germline values: CDR1 SGHTA, CDR2 FQGNSA. CDR3 residues: CASSLDRTGNQPQHF. CDR3 nucleotide sequence: TGTGCCAGCAGCTTAGACAGGACTGGAAATCAGCCCCAGCATTTT.